The clone carrying this T cell receptor (beta chain) has a count of ten or more. Ophthalmopathy patients had moderate-to-severe active disease, CAS ≥3, NOSPECS ≥4, and disease duration under 3 months. This CDR3 contains 14 residues. V shed 3 bases, J shed 7 bases, and the junction held 7 bases outside the gene matches. This record comes from a study of T cells in Graves' hyperthyroidism and ophthalmopathy. Study overall: Staff took peripheral blood when the initial diagnosis was made, before any treatment began.

Amplification targeted TCR beta CDR3 regions from RNA transcripts. In the first-round RT-PCR of the TCR CDR3, the HTBI primer set was used. In TCRdb, the multiplex PCR reads were re-called with MiXCR into one record per CDR3 protein. The table includes hundreds of thousands of distinct CDR3 sequences, approximately 15% detected once. The clonotype comes from a woman in her forties or fifties with Graves' ophthalmopathy. Sequencing was carried out using blood. The chain joins TRBV12-3 or TRBV12-4 to TRBJ2-5; TRBD1 matches at 8 bases. CDR3 sequence reads: CASSLTGDRGTQYF. The CDR3, as DNA: TGTGCCAGCAGTTTGACAGGGGATCGTGGGACCCAGTACTTC.